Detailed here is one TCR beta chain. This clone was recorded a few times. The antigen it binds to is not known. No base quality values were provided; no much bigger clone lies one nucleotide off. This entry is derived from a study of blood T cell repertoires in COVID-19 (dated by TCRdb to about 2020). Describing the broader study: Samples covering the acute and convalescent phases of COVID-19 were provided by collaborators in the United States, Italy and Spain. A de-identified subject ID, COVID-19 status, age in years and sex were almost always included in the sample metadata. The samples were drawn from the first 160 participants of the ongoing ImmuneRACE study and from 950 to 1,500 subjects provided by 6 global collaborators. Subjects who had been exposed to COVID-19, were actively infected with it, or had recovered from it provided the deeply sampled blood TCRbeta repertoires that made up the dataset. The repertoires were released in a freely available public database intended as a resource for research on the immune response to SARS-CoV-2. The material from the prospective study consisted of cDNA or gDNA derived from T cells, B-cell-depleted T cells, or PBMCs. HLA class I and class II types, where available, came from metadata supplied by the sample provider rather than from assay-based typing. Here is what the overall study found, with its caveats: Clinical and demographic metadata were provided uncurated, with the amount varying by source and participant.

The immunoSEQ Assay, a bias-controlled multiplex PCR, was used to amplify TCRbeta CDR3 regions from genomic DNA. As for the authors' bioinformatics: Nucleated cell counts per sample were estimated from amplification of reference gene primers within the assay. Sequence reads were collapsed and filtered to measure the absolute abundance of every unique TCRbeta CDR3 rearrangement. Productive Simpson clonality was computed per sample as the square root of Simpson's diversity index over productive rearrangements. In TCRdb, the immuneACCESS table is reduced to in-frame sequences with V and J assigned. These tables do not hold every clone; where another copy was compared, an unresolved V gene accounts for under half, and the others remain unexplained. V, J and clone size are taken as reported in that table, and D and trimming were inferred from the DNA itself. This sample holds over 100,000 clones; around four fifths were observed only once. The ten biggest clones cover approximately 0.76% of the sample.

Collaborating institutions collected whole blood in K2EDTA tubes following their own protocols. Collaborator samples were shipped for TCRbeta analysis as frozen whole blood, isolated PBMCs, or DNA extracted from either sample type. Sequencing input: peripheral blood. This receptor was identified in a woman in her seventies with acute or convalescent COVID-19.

The CDR3 sequence is CASSLPAGGPSYEQYF. The DNA is as follows: TGTGCCAGCAGTTTACCAGCGGGAGGGCCCTCCTACGAGCAGTACTTC. The chain is assembled from TRBV6-6 and TRBJ2-7, with TRBD2 matching 10 junction bases. The CDR3 spans 16 residues, from the cysteine through the phenylalanine. Only the CDR3 DNA stays, 48 bases, in frame from base 1. V lost 4 bases and J lost 0 bases, and the count of bases not matched to a germline gene is 6. CDR1 and CDR2 were assigned from the germline V gene (reference sequence) as MNHNY and SVGAGI.